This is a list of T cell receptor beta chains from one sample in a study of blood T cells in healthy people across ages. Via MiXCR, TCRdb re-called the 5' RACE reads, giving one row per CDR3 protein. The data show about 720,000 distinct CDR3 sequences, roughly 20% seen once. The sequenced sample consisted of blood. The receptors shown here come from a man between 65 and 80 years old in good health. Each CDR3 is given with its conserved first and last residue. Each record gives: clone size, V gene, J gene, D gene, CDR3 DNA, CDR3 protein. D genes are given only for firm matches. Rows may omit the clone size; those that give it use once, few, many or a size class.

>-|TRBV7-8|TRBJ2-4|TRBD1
TGTGCCAGCAGCCACAGGGGGTCTGCCAAAAACATTCAGTACTTC
CASSHRGSAKNIQYF
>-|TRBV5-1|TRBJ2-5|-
TGCGCCAGCAATACTAGGTCCGGAGAGACCCAGTACTTC
CASNTRSGETQYF
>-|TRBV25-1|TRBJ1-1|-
TGTGCCAGCAGTGAATACGGGACGGGAAAAGCTTTCTTT
CASSEYGTGKAFF
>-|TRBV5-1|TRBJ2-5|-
TGCGCCAGCAGCTTGTCCGGAGGGGTCCAAGAGACCCAGTACTTC
CASSLSGGVQETQYF
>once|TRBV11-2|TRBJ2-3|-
TGTGCCAGCAGCTCCGTGTCTACGCAGTATTTT
CASSSVSTQYF
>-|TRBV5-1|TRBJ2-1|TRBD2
TGCGCCAGCAGCTTCCTAGCGGGCTTAGGGAATGAGCAGTTCTTC
CASSFLAGLGNEQFF
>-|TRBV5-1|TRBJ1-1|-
TGCGCCAGCAGCTTGTCGGGCCGGGACACTGAAGCTTTCTTT
CASSLSGRDTEAFF
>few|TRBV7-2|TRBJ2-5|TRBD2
TGTGCCAGCAGCCCTCTCGCGGGGGGCCGCCAAGAGACCCAGTACTTC
CASSPLAGGRQETQYF
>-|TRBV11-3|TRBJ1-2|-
TGTGCCAGCAGCTTACATCAAGTTGGGACGGCTAACTATGGCTACACCTTC
CASSLHQVGTANYGYTF
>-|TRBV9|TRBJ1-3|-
TGTGCCAGCAGCGCAACCCCCGGCAGCTCTGGAAACACCATATATTTT
CASSATPGSSGNTIYF
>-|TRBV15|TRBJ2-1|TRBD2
TGTGCCACCAGCCGCGGACTAGCGGGATCCTACAATGAGCAGTTCTTC
CATSRGLAGSYNEQFF
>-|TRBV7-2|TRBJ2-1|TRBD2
TGTGCCAGCAGCTTAGGGACCGGACTAGCGTTTAATGAGCAGTTCTTC
CASSLGTGLAFNEQFF
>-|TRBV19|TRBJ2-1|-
TGTGCCAGTAGTATAGTGGGGGCCTCCTACAATGAGCAGTTCTTC
CASSIVGASYNEQFF
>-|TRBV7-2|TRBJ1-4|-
TGTGCCAGCAGCTTAGGGACACTTAATGAAAAACTGTTTTTT
CASSLGTLNEKLFF
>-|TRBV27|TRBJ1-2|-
TGTGCCAGCAGTTTAGGGTTCTCCAATGGCTACACCTTC
CASSLGFSNGYTF
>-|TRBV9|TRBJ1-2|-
TGTGCCAGCAGCACACAAGACCTCTATGGCTACACCTTC
CASSTQDLYGYTF
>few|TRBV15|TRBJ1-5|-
TGTGCCACCAGCAGAGGGAAGGGAGGCAATCAGCCCCAGCATTTT
CATSRGKGGNQPQHF
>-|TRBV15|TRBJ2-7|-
TGTGCCACCAGCAGGAGACAGGCTCAAGCGAACGAGCAGTACTTC
CATSRRQAQANEQYF
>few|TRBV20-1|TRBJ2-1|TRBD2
TGCAGTGCTAGAGTTGGCGGGCTAGCGGGAATTCGGAATGAGCAGTTCTTC
CSARVGGLAGIRNEQFF
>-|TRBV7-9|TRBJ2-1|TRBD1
TGTGCCAGCAGCTCCTGGACAGGGACCTACAATGAGCAGTTCTTC
CASSSWTGTYNEQFF
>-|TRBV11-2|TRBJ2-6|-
TGTGCCAGCAGCTACCGACAGGCCGGATCTGGGGCCAACGTCCTGACTTTC
CASSYRQAGSGANVLTF
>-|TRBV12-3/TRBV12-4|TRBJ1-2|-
TGTGCCAGCACCCCGGGACTGCGGTATGGCTACACCTTC
CASTPGLRYGYTF
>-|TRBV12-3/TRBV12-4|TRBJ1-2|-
TGTGCCAGCAGTTTGCTGGGAGCGGCCAGGGGCGGCTACACCTTC
CASSLLGAARGGYTF
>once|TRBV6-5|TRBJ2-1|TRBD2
TGTGCCAGCAGAGTACTAGCGGAGCGCAATGAGCAGTTCTTC
CASRVLAERNEQFF
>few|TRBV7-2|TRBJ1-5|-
TGTGCCAGCAGCGAAACGGGGTGGCAGCCCCAGCATTTT
CASSETGWQPQHF
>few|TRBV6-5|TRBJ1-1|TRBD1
TGTGCCAGCAGTTACGGGGACAGCATGAACACTGAAGCTTTCTTT
CASSYGDSMNTEAFF
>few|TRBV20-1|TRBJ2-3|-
TGCAGTGCTAGAGCCATAAGGGGTGCGGTGGGGGCAGATACGCAGTATTTT
CSARAIRGAVGADTQYF
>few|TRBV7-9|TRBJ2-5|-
TGTGCCAGCAGCATAGGGGGGGGCCAAGAGACCCAGTACTTC
CASSIGGGQETQYF
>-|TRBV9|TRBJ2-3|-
TGTGCCAGCAGCGTAGTTAGTCTGGAAGATACGCAGTATTTT
CASSVVSLEDTQYF
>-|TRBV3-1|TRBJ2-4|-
TGTGCCAGCAGCCAAAGTCGACAGGCAATTCAGTACTTC
CASSQSRQAIQYF
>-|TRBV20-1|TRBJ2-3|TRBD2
TGCAGTGCTAACCCAGCGGGAGGGAGGGATACGCAGTATTTT
CSANPAGGRDTQYF
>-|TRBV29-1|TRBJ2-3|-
TGCAGCGCCAGCCCAAGGGGGCGGGGTAGCACAGATACGCAGTATTTT
CSASPRGRGSTDTQYF
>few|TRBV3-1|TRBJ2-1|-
TGTGCCAGCAGCCAAGAGTTGAGCAGAAGCTCCTACAATGAGCAGTTCTTC
CASSQELSRSSYNEQFF
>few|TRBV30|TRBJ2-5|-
TGTGCCTGGAGCAAAGAGACCCAGTACTTC
CAWSKETQYF
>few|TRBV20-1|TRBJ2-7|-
TGCAGTGCTAGTTACTCCCCGGGACGATCCTACGAGCAGTACTTC
CSASYSPGRSYEQYF
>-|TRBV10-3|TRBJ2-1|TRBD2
TGTGCCATCAGTGAGTCACTAGCGGGGGGGCTGGATGAGCAGTTCTTC
CAISESLAGGLDEQFF
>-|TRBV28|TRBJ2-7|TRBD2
TGTGCCAGCAGCTGGGGAGGGATCCCCTACGAGCAGTACTTC
CASSWGGIPYEQYF
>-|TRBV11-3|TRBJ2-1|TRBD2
TGTGCCAGCAGCCGACTAGCGGTTGTCTCCAATGAGCAGTTCTTC
CASSRLAVVSNEQFF
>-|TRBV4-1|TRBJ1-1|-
TGCGCCAGCAGCCAAGGGGAAAGCGGGGGGCGGACTGAAGCTTTCTTT
CASSQGESGGRTEAFF
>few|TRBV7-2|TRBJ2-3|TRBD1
TGTGCCAGCAGCTTAGTTCGGTCGATGGGGATGACAGGGCAAGATACGCAGTATTTT
CASSLVRSMGMTGQDTQYF
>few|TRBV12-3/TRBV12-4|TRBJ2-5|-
TGTGCCAGCAAAACGGCGTTCCAAGAGACCCAGTACTTC
CASKTAFQETQYF
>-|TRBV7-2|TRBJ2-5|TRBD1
TGTGCCAGCAGCTTAGCTGCCAGGGCAGGGGGTTCTCAGGAGACCCAGTACTTC
CASSLAARAGGSQETQYF